The 7 T cell receptor beta chains below come from one sample, sequenced in a study of cytomegalovirus exposure and HLA in healthy donors (dated by TCRdb to 2016 to 2017). To prepare the library, the immunoSEQ multiplex PCR assay was applied. For the multiplex PCR, a mixture combining 60 forward primers for TCR Vbeta segments and 13 reverse primers for TCR Jbeta segments was used. TCRdb retrieved this table from immuneACCESS and kept in-frame rearrangements only. Not all clones are present; in checked studies, unresolved V genes account for under half, and no reason is known for the remainder. This sample lists about 140,000 clones; approximately 84% were detected once. The ten largest make up 1.9% of the sample. Sequencing was carried out using PBMCs. The receptors shown here come from a woman aged 35 to 49 in good health and CMV-seronegative.

Turning to this clone: At one of its ends the junction is not consistent with the germline gene, which may arise from a read error. Other DNA variants within this sample encode the same CDR3. V is TRBV9 and J is TRBJ2-7; 12 bases are shared with TRBD2. The CDR3 runs 14 residues. The germline V gene encodes CDR1 SGDLS and CDR2 YYNGEE. The CDR3 here is CASSGLAGTYEQYF. Written as DNA, the CDR3 is TGCGCCAGCAGCGGACTAGCGGGAACCTACGAGCAGTACTTC.

This chain uses TRBV9 with TRBJ2-1; D not resolved. V was trimmed by 0 bases and J by 7 bases, leaving 5 bases between them. CDR3 length: 12 amino acids. The germline CDR1 and CDR2 sequences are SGDLS and YYNGEE. CDR3: CASSVELNEQFF. The CDR3 nucleotides read TGTGCCAGCAGCGTAGAACTAAATGAGCAGTTCTTC.

V is TRBV28 and J is TRBJ1-5, with D possibly being TRBD1 (6 bases). The CDR3 runs to 15 residues. Deletions cut 6 bases from V and 6 bases from J, with 18 bases between. Germline CDR1 is MDHEN and CDR2 is SYDVKM. CDR3 sequence (DNA): TGTGCCAGCAGAAGCCAGGGGAGGGGGAGTCAGCCCCAGCATTTT. This encodes CASRSQGRGSQPQHF.

This chain joins TRBV5-1 and TRBJ2-2; 7 bases line up with TRBD1. Germline assignment: CDR1 SGHRS and CDR2 YFSETQ. This CDR3 spans 14 amino acids. V lost 9 bases to trimming and J lost 7 bases; unmatched junction nucleotides: 12. The CDR3 is CATRRGGNVGELFF. The CDR3 DNA reads TGCGCCACCCGGCGAGGGGGCAATGTCGGGGAGCTGTTTTTT.

The V call is TRBV7-8, the J call TRBJ2-1; 8 bases fit TRBD1. The V gene's germline CDR1 is SGHVS and CDR2 FQNEAQ. This CDR3 comprises 15 residues. With 4 bases clipped from V and 4 bases from J, the junction kept 6 bases outside the gene matches. CDR3 residues: CASSSRQGQYNEQFF. The CDR3 DNA follows: TGTGCCAGCAGCTCCCGACAGGGGCAATACAATGAGCAGTTCTTC.

J is TRBJ2-5 and V is TRBV28; a possible D gene is TRBD1 (6 bases). The CDR3 is made up of 14 amino acids. From germline, CDR1 is MDHEN and CDR2 SYDVKM. Trimming left V 7 bases short and J 2 bases short, with 14 bases between. The chain's CDR3 is CASTMGHTQETQYF. CDR3 DNA: TGTGCCAGCACCATGGGACACACGCAAGAGACCCAGTACTTC. The full variable domain, rest sourced from reference TRBV28 and TRBJ2-5, is DVKVTQSSRYLVKRTGEKVFLECVQDMDHENMFWYRQDPGLGLRLIYFSYDVKMKEKGDIPEGYSVSREKKERFSLILESASTNQTSMYLCASTMGHTQETQYFGPGTRLLVL.

This chain joins TRBV28 and TRBJ1-1; perhaps TRBD1 as D (5 bases). Germline values: CDR1 MDHEN, CDR2 SYDVKM. Trimming left V 5 bases short and J 9 bases short, with 13 bases between. The CDR3 length is 12 residues. The CDR3 nucleotides are TGTGCCAGCAGTACGACGACAGCGAAAGCTTTCTTT. Amino acids: CASSTTTAKAFF.